This T cell receptor (beta chain) derives from a study of CD8+CD57+ T cells in acquired aplastic anemia. Study conclusions and caveats: The number of CD8+ CDR3 sequences shared by patients and controls was roughly 30.

An expansion of CD8+CD57+ cells by flow cytometry had been shown in patients chosen for sequencing. The patients, all of them, had severe acquired aplastic anemia. According to the study, genomic DNA was the template for TCR beta VDJ and CDR3 profiling. TCRdb called the reads again in MiXCR, with one record for every CDR3 protein. The table lists about 190,000 distinct CDR3 sequences, roughly half of them singletons, with around 9.7% in the top ten. With respect to this clonotype: Its specificity is unknown.

Sequencing used sorted CD4+, CD8+, or CD8+CD57+ T cells (not recorded which) from PBMCs. This TCR was recovered from a human donor with aplastic anemia.

The CDR3 DNA follows: TGCGCCAGCAGACCACAGGGTTCGGCTACCTACGAGCAGTACTTC. This sequence encodes CASRPQGSATYEQYF. The chain employs TRBV5-1 and TRBJ2-7; D is perhaps TRBD1 (6 bases). V was shortened by 5 bases and J by 2 bases, with 17 bases between the two germline ends. The length of the CDR3 is 15 residues. Germline CDR1 and CDR2: SGHRS and YFSETQ.